These T cell receptor beta chains were read from a single sample in a study of T cell repertoires in cytomegalovirus infection. TCRdb processed the reads anew with MiXCR; each CDR3 protein has one entry. The sample has some 500,000 distinct CDR3 sequences, around two fifths seen once. These TCRs' antigens remain unknown. The sequencing here drew on cultured PBMCs, taken from culture after CMV antigen stimulation. These receptors originate from a human donor in good health (CMV status not recorded). Some clones in this sample may be carry-over from other donors' samples. CDR3s include the opening cysteine and the closing phenylalanine or tryptophan. D genes are given only for firm matches. Only some rows state a clone size, as once, few, many or a class for expanded clones.

V gene	D gene	clone size	J gene	CDR3 DNA	CDR3 protein
TRBV4-3	.	.	TRBJ2-5	TGCGCCAGCAGCCAAGATAACCTAGGTGGGGAGACCCAGTACTTC	CASSQDNLGGETQYF
TRBV5-6	.	.	TRBJ2-3	TGTGCCAGCAGCCGCTCGGACAGGGGGACTAGCGGTACGCAGTATTTT	CASSRSDRGTSGTQYF
TRBV2	.	.	TRBJ2-7	TGTGCCAGCAGTGAAGGGGGACTGACCTACGAGCAGTACTTC	CASSEGGLTYEQYF
TRBV12-3/TRBV12-4	.	.	TRBJ2-1	TGTGCCAGCAGTTTAATTCGGGTTGACAATGAGCAGTTCTTC	CASSLIRVDNEQFF
TRBV10-3	.	.	TRBJ1-2	TGTGCCATCAGTGTTGGGACGTATGGCTACACCTTC	CAISVGTYGYTF
TRBV5-1	.	.	TRBJ1-2	TGCGCCAGCAGCTTGGCCATGCCCACTTGGTCGGACTATGGCTACACCTTC	CASSLAMPTWSDYGYTF
TRBV6-2/TRBV6-3	.	.	TRBJ1-5	TGTGCCAGCAGTTTACTGAACAAAGATCAGCCCCAGCATTTT	CASSLLNKDQPQHF
TRBV28	TRBD2	.	TRBJ2-7	TGTGCCAGCAGTTTACCTAGCGGGACCCCCTCCTACGAGCAGTACTTC	CASSLPSGTPSYEQYF
TRBV11-3	.	.	TRBJ1-3	TGTGCCAGCAGCTTAGGGATCTGGGCCGAGAGGAACTTT	CASSLGIWAERNF
TRBV28	TRBD2	.	TRBJ2-3	TGTGCCAGCAGTCAATCCGGGACTAGCGGGAGGGGCACAGATACGCAGTATTTT	CASSQSGTSGRGTDTQYF
TRBV5-1	.	.	TRBJ1-1	TGCGCCAGCAGCTTGAGTCCGGCGGGGGGCTATAACACTGAAGCTTTCTTT	CASSLSPAGGYNTEAFF
TRBV6-1	.	.	TRBJ2-7	TGTGCCAGCAGGGAATCCATGGGGGGCGAGCAGTACTTC	CASRESMGGEQYF
TRBV20-1	.	few	TRBJ1-2	TGCAGTGCTAGAGTCTCGGGCCAGAATACTAACTATGGCTACACCTTC	CSARVSGQNTNYGYTF
TRBV6-5	.	.	TRBJ1-2	TGTGCCAGCAGCCAGGCAGCCTATGGCTACACCTTC	CASSQAAYGYTF
TRBV27	TRBD2	.	TRBJ2-7	TGTGCCAGCAGTCCGAGGGTAGCGGGCTACGAGCAGTACTTC	CASSPRVAGYEQYF
TRBV4-1	.	few	TRBJ1-1	TGCGCCAGCAGCCAATCGACAAGGGCTGAAGCTTTCTTT	CASSQSTRAEAFF
TRBV12-3/TRBV12-4	.	few	TRBJ2-3	TGTGCCAGCAGTTTGGAGTCCGGAGATACGCAGTATTTT	CASSLESGDTQYF
TRBV6-2/TRBV6-3	.	few	TRBJ1-1	TGTGCCAGCAGTCGGGCGGACGGATACACTGAAGCTTTCTTT	CASSRADGYTEAFF
TRBV28	.	few	TRBJ1-5	TGTGCCAGCAGTCTATGGACAAGGGGACAGCCCCAGCATTTT	CASSLWTRGQPQHF
TRBV7-6	TRBD1	few	TRBJ2-5	TGTGCCAGCAGCCCCGGGACAGAAGTCGCGACCCAGTACTTC	CASSPGTEVATQYF
TRBV11-2	.	.	TRBJ2-4	TGTGCCAGCAGCTTAGGACCCCACGGCGGGGCCAAAAACATTCAGTACTTC	CASSLGPHGGAKNIQYF
TRBV7-2	TRBD1	.	TRBJ2-7	TGTGCCAGCAGCTTACGGGACAGTCACTACGAGCAGTACTTC	CASSLRDSHYEQYF
TRBV19	.	few	TRBJ1-1	TGTGCCAGTAACTACCGGGGGCGGGGTGGCGACACTGAAGCTTTCTTT	CASNYRGRGGDTEAFF
TRBV7-6	.	.	TRBJ1-2	TGTGCCAGCAGCTTATTTTTTGTGGGTGGCTATGGCTACACCTTC	CASSLFFVGGYGYTF
TRBV29-1	TRBD1	.	TRBJ1-2	TGCAGCGCCGTGGGGGGGACAGCTAACTATGGCTACACCTTC	CSAVGGTANYGYTF
TRBV25-1	.	.	TRBJ2-4	TGTGCCAGCAGTGAACCCGGGGCAGGGAAAAACATTCAGTACTTC	CASSEPGAGKNIQYF
TRBV29-1	.	.	TRBJ2-3	TGCAGCGCGCGGACGGGGGCAGATACGCAGTATTTT	CSARTGADTQYF
TRBV10-3	TRBD2	.	TRBJ2-7	TGTGCCATCAGTGACGGGGGGGGCCGGTGGGAGCAGTACTTC	CAISDGGGRWEQYF
TRBV6-2/TRBV6-3	TRBD1	.	TRBJ2-1	TGTGCCAGCAGGCGCCAGGGGGCGGCCTACAATGAGCAGTTCTTC	CASRRQGAAYNEQFF
TRBV4-2	.	.	TRBJ2-3	TGTGCCAGCAGCCCCGGCGTTTCGACTAACACAGATACGCAGTATTTT	CASSPGVSTNTDTQYF
TRBV7-9	.	few	TRBJ2-1	TGTGCCAGCAGCTCCATCGGCGGCGGGGAGAATGAGCAGTTCTTC	CASSSIGGGENEQFF
TRBV7-2	.	few	TRBJ2-2	TGTGCCAGCAGCTTTTTCCCGGGACGAAAAGTCGGGGAGCTGTTTTTT	CASSFFPGRKVGELFF
TRBV11-2	.	.	TRBJ2-3	TGTGCCAGCAGCGGGCAGACCTTATTCACAGATACGCAGTATTTT	CASSGQTLFTDTQYF
TRBV7-8	.	few	TRBJ1-2	TGTGCCAGCAGCACCAATACCTGGACAGTCTATGGCTACACCTTC	CASSTNTWTVYGYTF
TRBV7-8	.	many	TRBJ1-4	TGTGCCAGCAGCCCGGTTCGGGACACCTCATACGAAAAACTGTTTTTT	CASSPVRDTSYEKLFF
TRBV6-2/TRBV6-3	.	.	TRBJ2-1	TGTGCCAGCAGTCCGCTTCTCTACAATGAGCAGTTCTTC	CASSPLLYNEQFF
TRBV7-9	.	.	TRBJ1-6	TGTGCCAGCAGCTCAAGGGGTACCTATAATTCACCCCTCCACTTT	CASSSRGTYNSPLHF
TRBV7-2	.	.	TRBJ2-1	TGTGCCAGCAGCTTTGGGGGACCACACTACAATGAGCAGTTCTTC	CASSFGGPHYNEQFF
TRBV7-2	TRBD1	.	TRBJ2-7	TGTGCCAGCAGCCCTGGGACAGGGCGCCACGAGCAGTACTTC	CASSPGTGRHEQYF
TRBV7-9	.	.	TRBJ2-7	TGTGCCAGCAGCTCAGTGACCTCCTACGAGCAGTACTTC	CASSSVTSYEQYF
TRBV6-6	.	.	TRBJ2-6	TGTGCCAGCAGTTTTTTCCAGGGGAGAGGTGGGGCCAACGTCCTGACTTTC	CASSFFQGRGGANVLTF
TRBV19	.	.	TRBJ2-3	TGTGCCAGTAGTATAGGTTCAAGGGCGGCAGATACGCAGTATTTT	CASSIGSRAADTQYF
TRBV29-1	TRBD2	.	TRBJ2-1	TGCAGCGTGAAAGGACTAGCGGGGTCGGTGGACAATGAGCAGTTCTTC	CSVKGLAGSVDNEQFF
TRBV28	.	.	TRBJ1-5	TGTGCCAGCAGTTTAAGGACAGTCGCCAATCAGCCCCAGCATTTT	CASSLRTVANQPQHF
TRBV19	.	.	TRBJ1-6	TGTGCCAGTAGTATTCTGCGGAGTTCACCCCTCCACTTT	CASSILRSSPLHF
TRBV6-2/TRBV6-3	TRBD2	few	TRBJ2-7	TGTGCCAGCAGTTACTCTTGGACTAGCTCCCCAGAGGTGGACTACGAGCAGTACTTC	CASSYSWTSSPEVDYEQYF
TRBV5-5	.	.	TRBJ1-3	TGTGCCAGCAGCTTTAATACAGCGAACCCTGGAAACACCATATATTTT	CASSFNTANPGNTIYF
TRBV12-3/TRBV12-4	.	.	TRBJ2-2	TGTGCCAGCAGCAAACCCTCTAGTTACTACACCGGGGAGCTGTTTTTT	CASSKPSSYYTGELFF